The clone carrying this T cell receptor beta chain was counted only a few times. Its antigen remains unknown. V was pared by 0 bases and J by 6 bases, with 10 bases between. The CDR3 loop spans 13 amino acids. In germline, CDR1 is SGDLS, CDR2 YYNGEE. Amplification of TCR beta CDR3 regions was performed using RNA transcripts as template. The HTBI primer set served for first-round RT-PCR of the TCR CDR3. TCRdb fed the multiplex PCR reads into MiXCR, producing one record per CDR3 protein. The sample lists 300,000 to 500,000 distinct CDR3 sequences; around 15% were seen once. The sample is drawn from a study of T cells in Graves' hyperthyroidism and ophthalmopathy. Regarding the study as a whole: Ophthalmopathy onset followed model prediction by a median about six months.

The sequence came from a man between 50 and 59 years old with Graves' ophthalmopathy. The sample was blood. The chain has TRBV9 and TRBJ2-7; D gene uncertain. The CDR3 here is CASSVGPTSEQYF. The CDR3 DNA reads TGTGCCAGCAGCGTAGGGCCCACGAGCGAGCAGTACTTC.